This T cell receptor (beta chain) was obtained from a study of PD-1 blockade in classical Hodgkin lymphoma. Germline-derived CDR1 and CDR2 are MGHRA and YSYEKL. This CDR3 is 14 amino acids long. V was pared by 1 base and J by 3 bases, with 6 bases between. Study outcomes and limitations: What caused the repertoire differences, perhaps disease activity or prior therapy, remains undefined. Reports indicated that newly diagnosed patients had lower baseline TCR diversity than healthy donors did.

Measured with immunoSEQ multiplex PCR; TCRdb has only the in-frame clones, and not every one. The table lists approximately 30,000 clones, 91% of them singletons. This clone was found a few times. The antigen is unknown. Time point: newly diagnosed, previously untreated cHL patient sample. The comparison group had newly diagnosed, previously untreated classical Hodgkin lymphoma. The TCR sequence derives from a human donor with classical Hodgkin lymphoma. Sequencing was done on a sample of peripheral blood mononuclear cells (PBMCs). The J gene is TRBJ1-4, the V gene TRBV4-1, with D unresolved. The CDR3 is CASSQGEANEKLFF. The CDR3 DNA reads TGCGCCAGCAGCCAAGGGGAGGCTAATGAAAAACTGTTTTTT.